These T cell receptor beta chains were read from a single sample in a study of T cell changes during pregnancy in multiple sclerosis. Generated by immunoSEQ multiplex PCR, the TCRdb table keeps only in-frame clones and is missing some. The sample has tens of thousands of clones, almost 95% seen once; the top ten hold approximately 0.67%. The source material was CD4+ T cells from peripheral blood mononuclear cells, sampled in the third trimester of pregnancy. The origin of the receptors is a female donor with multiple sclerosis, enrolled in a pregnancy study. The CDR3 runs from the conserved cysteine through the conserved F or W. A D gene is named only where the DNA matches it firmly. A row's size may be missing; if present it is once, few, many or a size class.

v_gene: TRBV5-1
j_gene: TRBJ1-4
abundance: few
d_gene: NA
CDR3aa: CASSLVGTLNEKLFF
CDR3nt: TGCGCCAGCAGCTTGGTGGGGACACTCAATGAAAAACTGTTTTTT

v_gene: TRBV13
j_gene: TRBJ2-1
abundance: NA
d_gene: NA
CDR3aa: CASSLGGLSSYNEQFF
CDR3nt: TGTGCCAGCAGCTTAGGGGGACTCAGCTCCTACAATGAGCAGTTCTTC

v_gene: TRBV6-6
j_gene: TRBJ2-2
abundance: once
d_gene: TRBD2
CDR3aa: CASSSGSGISTGELFF
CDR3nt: TGTGCCAGCAGTTCAGGTAGCGGGATTAGCACCGGGGAGCTGTTTTTT

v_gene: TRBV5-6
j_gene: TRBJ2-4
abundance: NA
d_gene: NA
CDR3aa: CASSADSVLNIQYF
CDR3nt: TGTGCCAGCAGCGCCGACAGCGTTTTGAACATTCAGTACTTC

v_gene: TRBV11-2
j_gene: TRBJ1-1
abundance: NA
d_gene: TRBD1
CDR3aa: CASSLRPGQGDTEAFF
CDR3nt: TGTGCCAGCAGCTTAAGGCCTGGACAGGGGGACACTGAAGCTTTCTTT

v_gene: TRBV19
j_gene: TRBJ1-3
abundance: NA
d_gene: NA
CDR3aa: CASSTRQTTGNTIYF
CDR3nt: TGTGCCAGTAGTACTCGTCAAACAACTGGAAACACCATATATTTT

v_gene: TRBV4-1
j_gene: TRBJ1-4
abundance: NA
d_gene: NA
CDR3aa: CASSQVQGIEKLFF
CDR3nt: TGCGCCAGCAGCCAAGTTCAGGGAATTGAAAAACTGTTTTTT

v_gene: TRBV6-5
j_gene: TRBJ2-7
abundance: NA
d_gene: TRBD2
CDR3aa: CASSSPSGRSYEQYF
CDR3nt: TGTGCCAGCAGCTCCCCGAGCGGGAGATCCTACGAGCAGTACTTC

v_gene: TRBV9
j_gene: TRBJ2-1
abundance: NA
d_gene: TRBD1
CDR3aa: CASSVPSGTGNINEQFF
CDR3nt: TGTGCCAGCAGCGTACCCTCCGGGACAGGGAATATTAATGAGCAGTTCTTC

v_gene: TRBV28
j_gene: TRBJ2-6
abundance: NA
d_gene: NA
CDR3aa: CASSLAGSGANVLTF
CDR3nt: TGTGCCAGCAGTTTAGCGGGCTCTGGGGCCAACGTCCTGACTTTC

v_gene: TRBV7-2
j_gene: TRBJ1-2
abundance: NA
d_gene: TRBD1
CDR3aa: CASRLIGTVNYGYTF
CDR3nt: TGTGCCAGCAGGTTAATCGGGACAGTTAACTATGGCTACACCTTC

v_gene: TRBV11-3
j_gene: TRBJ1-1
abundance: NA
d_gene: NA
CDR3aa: CASSLEGNTEAFF
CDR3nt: TGTGCCAGCAGCTTAGAGGGCAACACTGAAGCTTTCTTT

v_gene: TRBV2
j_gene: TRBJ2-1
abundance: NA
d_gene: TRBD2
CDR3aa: CASSYSSGRGNEQFF
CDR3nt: TGTGCCAGCAGTTATTCTAGCGGGAGAGGGAATGAGCAGTTCTTC

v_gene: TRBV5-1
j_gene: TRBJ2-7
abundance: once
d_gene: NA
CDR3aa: CASSPPAPGVYEQYF
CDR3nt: TGCGCCAGCAGCCCCCCAGCGCCAGGGGTCTACGAGCAGTACTTC

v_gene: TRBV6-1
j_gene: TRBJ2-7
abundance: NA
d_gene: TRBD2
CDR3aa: CASSESGRVHEQYF
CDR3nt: TGTGCCAGCAGTGAAAGCGGGAGGGTCCACGAGCAGTACTTC

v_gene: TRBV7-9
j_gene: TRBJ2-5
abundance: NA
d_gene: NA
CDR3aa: CASTKAGRGETQYF
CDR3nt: TGTGCCAGCACTAAAGCGGGCAGAGGGGAGACCCAGTACTTC

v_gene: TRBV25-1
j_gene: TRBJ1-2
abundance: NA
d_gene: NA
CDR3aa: CASSRGAFYGYTF
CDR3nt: TGTGCCAGCAGTCGGGGGGCCTTCTATGGCTACACCTTC

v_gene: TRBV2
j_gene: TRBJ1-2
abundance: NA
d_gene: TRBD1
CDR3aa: CASRTSFPRGQGTF
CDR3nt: TGTGCCAGCAGAACTTCATTCCCGAGGGGGCAGGGCACCTTC

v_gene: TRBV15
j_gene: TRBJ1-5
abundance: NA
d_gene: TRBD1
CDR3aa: CATSRDRAGQPQHF
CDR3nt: TGTGCCACCAGCAGGGACAGGGCCGGGCAGCCCCAGCATTTT

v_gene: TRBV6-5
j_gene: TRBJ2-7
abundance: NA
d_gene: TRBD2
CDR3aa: CASSISGSGNEQYF
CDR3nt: TGTGCCAGCAGTATCAGCGGGAGCGGGAACGAGCAGTACTTC

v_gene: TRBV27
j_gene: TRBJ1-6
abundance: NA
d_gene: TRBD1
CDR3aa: CASGALKTGANNSPLHF
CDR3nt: TGTGCCAGCGGGGCCCTCAAGACAGGGGCTAACAATTCACCCCTCCACTTT

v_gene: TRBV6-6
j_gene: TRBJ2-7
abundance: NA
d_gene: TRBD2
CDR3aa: CATYSGRGEQYF
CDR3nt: TGTGCCACATATAGCGGGAGGGGCGAGCAGTACTTC

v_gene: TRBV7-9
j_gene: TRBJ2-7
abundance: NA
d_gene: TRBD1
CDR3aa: CASSLDRQGGEQYF
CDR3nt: TGTGCCAGCAGCTTGGACCGACAGGGGGGCGAGCAGTACTTC

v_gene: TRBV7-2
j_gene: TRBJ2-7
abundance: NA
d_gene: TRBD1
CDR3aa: CASSLGQGASEQYF
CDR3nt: TGTGCCAGCAGCTTAGGACAGGGGGCGAGCGAGCAGTACTTC

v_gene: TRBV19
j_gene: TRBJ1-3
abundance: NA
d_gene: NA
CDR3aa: CASSSRTGGGASGNTIYF
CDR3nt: TGTGCCAGTAGTTCCCGGACCGGAGGAGGGGCCTCTGGAAACACCATATATTTT

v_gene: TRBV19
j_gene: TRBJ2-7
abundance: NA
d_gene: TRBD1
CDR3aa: CASSTHTGGSFYEQYF
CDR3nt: TGTGCCAGTAGTACGCACACAGGGGGCAGCTTTTACGAGCAGTACTTC

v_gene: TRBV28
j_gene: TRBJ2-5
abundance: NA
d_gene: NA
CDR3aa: CASSFLGASEKTQYF
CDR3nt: TGTGCCAGCAGTTTCTTGGGGGCAAGTGAGAAGACCCAGTACTTC

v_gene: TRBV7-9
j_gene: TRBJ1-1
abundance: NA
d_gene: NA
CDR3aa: CASRGSRGINMNTEAFF
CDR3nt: TGTGCCAGCAGGGGGAGTCGGGGGATTAATATGAACACTGAAGCTTTCTTT

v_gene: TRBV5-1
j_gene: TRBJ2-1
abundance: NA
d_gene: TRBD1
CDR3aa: CASSPDRVEQFF
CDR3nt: TGCGCCAGCAGCCCGGACAGGGTGGAGCAGTTCTTC